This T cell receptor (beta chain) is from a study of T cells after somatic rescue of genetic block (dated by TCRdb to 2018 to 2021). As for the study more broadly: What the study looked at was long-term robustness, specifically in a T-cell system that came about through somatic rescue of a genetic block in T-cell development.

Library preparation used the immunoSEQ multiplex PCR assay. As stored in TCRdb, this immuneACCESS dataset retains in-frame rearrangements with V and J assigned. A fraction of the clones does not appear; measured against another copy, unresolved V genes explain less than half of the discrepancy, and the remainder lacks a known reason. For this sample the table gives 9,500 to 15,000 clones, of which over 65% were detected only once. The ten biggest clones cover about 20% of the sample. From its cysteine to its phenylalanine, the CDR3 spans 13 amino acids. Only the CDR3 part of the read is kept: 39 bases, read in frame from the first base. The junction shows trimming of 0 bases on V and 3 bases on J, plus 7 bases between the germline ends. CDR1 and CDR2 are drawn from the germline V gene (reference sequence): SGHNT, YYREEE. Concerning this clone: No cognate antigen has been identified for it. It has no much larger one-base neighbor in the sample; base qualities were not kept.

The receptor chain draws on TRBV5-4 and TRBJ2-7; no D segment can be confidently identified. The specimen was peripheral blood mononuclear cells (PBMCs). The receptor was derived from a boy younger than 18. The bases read TGTGCCAGCAGCTTGGAGGCCGTCTACGAGCAGTACTTC. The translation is CASSLEAVYEQYF.